The 8 T cell receptor beta chains below all came from one sample that was sequenced in a study of blood T cell repertoires in COVID-19. The assay was immunoSEQ multiplex PCR, and TCRdb's table has in-frame clones only and misses some. Of about 200,000 clones detected, 88% appear once; the ten largest clones hold roughly 0.7%. Sequencing was performed on peripheral blood. The receptors were gathered from a middle-aged man with acute or convalescent COVID-19.

The V and J genes are TRBV27 and TRBJ1-1; D is uncertain. Germline CDR1 and CDR2: MNHEY and SMNVEV (reference sequence). Trimming pared 7 bases from V and 12 bases from J, leaving 21 bases between. CDR3 length equals 13 residues. The CDR3 nucleotides read TGTGCCAGCACCCTTCGCGGGGATCGGAGGACTTTCTTT. Residues: CASTLRGDRRTFF.

This chain joins TRBV6-5 and TRBJ1-6; weak D call: TRBD1 (6 bases). This CDR3 is 15 amino acids long. V was trimmed by 2 bases and J by 6 bases, leaving 11 bases between them. Germline assignment: CDR1 MNHEY and CDR2 SVGAGI. The CDR3 nucleotides are TGTGCCAGCAGTTACCTGGACAGCAGTAATTCACCCCTCCACTTT. Its protein product is CASSYLDSSNSPLHF.

This chain joins TRBV6-5 and TRBJ2-2; 10 bases line up with TRBD2. In germline, CDR1 is MNHEY, CDR2 SVGAGI. The CDR3 length is 16 residues. V trimming: 4 bases; J trimming: 5 bases; junction bases outside the gene matches: 7. The DNA for the CDR3 is TGTGCCAGCAGTTCGCCGGGACTAGCGAGGACCGGGGAGCTGTTTTTT. Amino acids: CASSSPGLARTGELFF.

The chain carries TRBV12-3 or TRBV12-4 and TRBJ1-2, with a tentative D call TRBD1 (5 bases). The CDR3 extends over 13 amino acids. Deletions cut 1 base from V and 7 bases from J, with 10 bases between. The CDR3 DNA reads TGTGCCAGCAGTTTAGGTCTGGGGGGTGGCTACACCTTC. Translated, it gives CASSLGLGGGYTF.

This chain connects TRBV30 to TRBJ1-1; no clear D. Germline V gene sequence: CDR1 GTSNPN, CDR2 SVGIG (reference sequence). Trimming removed 0 bases at V and 10 bases at J, with 12 bases between. The CDR3 loop spans 12 amino acids. The CDR3 nucleotides are TGTGCCTGGAGTGTACTTTCGCAGGTAGCTTTCTTT. Amino acid sequence: CAWSVLSQVAFF.

As to this clone: The sample contains more than one DNA sequence encoding this CDR3. This chain uses TRBV19 with TRBJ2-1; D gene ambiguous. In germline, CDR1 is LNHDA, CDR2 SQIVND (reference sequence). Trimming took off 4 bases at V and 0 bases at J, with 4 bases between the two ends. CDR3 length: 13 amino acids. CDR3 coding DNA: TGTGCCAGTAGTACAGGCTCCTACAATGAGCAGTTCTTC. This translates into CASSTGSYNEQFF. Complete variable domain (other parts from reference TRBV19 and TRBJ2-1): DGGITQSPKYLFRKEGQNVTLSCEQNLNHDAMYWYRQDPGQGLRLIYYSQIVNDFQKGDIAEGYSVSREKKESFPLTVTSAQKNPTAFYLCASSTGSYNEQFFGPGTRLTVL.

The CDR3 here is CASSFERGINSPLHF. The CDR3 DNA reads as TGCGCCAGCAGCTTCGAACGAGGGATTAATTCACCCCTCCACTTT. This chain uses TRBV5-1 with TRBJ1-6; D remains ambiguous. Germline loops: CDR1 SGHRS, CDR2 YFSETQ. V was shortened by 2 bases and J by 6 bases, with 12 bases between the two germline ends. The CDR3 covers 15 residues.

The rearrangement links TRBV28 to TRBJ2-7, with 7 positions matching TRBD2. Unmatched junction bases numbered 13, after V lost 4 bases and J lost 7 bases. Germline loops: CDR1 MDHEN, CDR2 SYDVKM. This CDR3 is 15 amino acids long. The CDR3 DNA reads TGTGCCAGCAGTTCCCCCGGGACTACCCCCTGGGAGCAGTACTTC. This encodes CASSSPGTTPWEQYF.